The 30 T cell receptor beta chains given below trace back to one sample, sequenced in a study of shared clonotypes between healthy human individuals. Here immunoSEQ multiplex PCR was the method, and the copy in TCRdb shows in-frame clones only, minus some. Among about 2.4 million clones listed, around nine tenths were seen once. Sequenced: naive CD4+ T cells sorted from blood. The sample's subset: CD45RA+ positively selected. The receptors here all came from a man younger than 30 in good health.

This chain joins TRBV13 and TRBJ1-2; D is undetermined. The V gene lost 1 base and the J gene lost 5 bases, with 14 bases spanning the gap. Germline-derived CDR1 and CDR2 are PRHDT and FYEKMQ (reference sequence). The CDR3 is 15 amino acids. CDR3 sequence: CASSLAVLLDYGYTF. The DNA of the CDR3 is TGTGCCAGCAGCTTAGCGGTACTTCTCGATTATGGCTACACCTTC.

The chain has TRBV5-1 and TRBJ2-1, with TRBD2 matching 11 bases. The CDR3 covers 16 residues. CDR1 SGHRS and CDR2 YFSETQ come from the germline V gene. J lost 8 bases, V lost 2 bases, and 9 bases had no gene match. The CDR3 sequence is CASSLLGLAGGHEQFF. Here the CDR3 DNA reads TGCGCCAGCAGCTTATTAGGCCTAGCGGGAGGTCATGAGCAGTTCTTC.

This clone has a single count. The chain uses TRBV6-5 and TRBJ1-1; TRBD1 aligns across 8 bases. The V and J ends lost 0 bases and 3 bases, in that order; junction bases with no gene match: 3. CDR1 MNHEY and CDR2 SVGAGI come from the germline V gene. There are 15 residues in the CDR3. CDR3 coding DNA: TGTGCCAGCAGTTACTCGGACAGGGTAGACACTGAAGCTTTCTTT. It translates to CASSYSDRVDTEAFF.

As regards this clone: Other nucleotide sequences from this sample produce the same CDR3. The chain employs TRBV19 and TRBJ1-2, with TRBD1 identical over 8 bases. V trimming: 4 bases; J trimming: 0 bases; junction bases outside the gene matches: 1. The CDR3 is 14 residues long. Germline V gene data show CDR1 as LNHDA and CDR2 as SQIVND (reference sequence). In nucleotides, the CDR3 is TGTGCCAGTAGTAGGACAGGGTCTAACTATGGCTACACCTTC. It codes for CASSRTGSNYGYTF.

The chain carries TRBV29-1 and TRBJ2-3; D may match TRBD1 or TRBD2 (5 bases each). Between the trimmed V and J ends, which lost 4 bases and 6 bases, there was a span of 8 bases. The CDR3 has 11 amino acids. Germline lookup yields CDR1 SQVTM and CDR2 ANQGSEA. CDR3 nucleotides: TGCAGCGTTGTTTGGGGGGATACGCAGTATTTT. Translated, it gives CSVVWGDTQYF.

V gene TRBV2 combines with J gene TRBJ2-1; D gene unclear. V was trimmed by 7 bases and J by 9 bases, leaving 10 bases between them. Germline CDR1 and CDR2: SNHLY and FYNNEI. This CDR3 has 11 amino acids. CDR3 in amino acids: CASMESREQFF. The CDR3 DNA reads as TGTGCCAGCATGGAGAGTCGTGAGCAGTTCTTC.

This CDR3 is CASHLWSGSAPQHF. The DNA of the CDR3 is TGTGCCAGCCACCTTTGGTCGGGGTCCGCGCCCCAGCATTTT. The chain links TRBV28 to TRBJ1-5; D remains ambiguous. Germline-derived CDR1 and CDR2 are MDHEN and SYDVKM. The CDR3 contains 14 residues. V was clipped by 8 bases and J by 9 bases, with 20 bases between them.

The chain employs TRBV5-1 and TRBJ2-7, with a tentative D call TRBD2 (5 bases). The CDR3 contains 15 residues. V lost 0 bases, J lost 5 bases, and 15 bases lay in between. Germline-derived CDR1 and CDR2 are SGHRS and YFSETQ. The CDR3 region has the DNA TGCGCCAGCAGCTTGGTAGGCGGGCCCCCAAACGAGCAGTACTTC. Protein sequence: CASSLVGGPPNEQYF.

The chain recombines TRBV6-1 with TRBJ2-5; 8 bases are shared with TRBD1. The J call may not be correct, given that the DNA end is closer to TRBJ2-7. Germline-derived CDR1 and CDR2 are MNHNS and SASEGT. The CDR3 is 14 residues long. CDR3 bases: TGTGCCAGCAGTGTGACAGGGGCCAACTACGAGCAGTACTTC. It translates to CASSVTGANYEQYF.

CDR3 sequence: CASSLKVDTQYF. The CDR3 DNA is TGTGCCAGCAGTTTAAAGGTGGATACGCAGTATTTT. This chain links TRBV28 with TRBJ2-3, with D uncertain. The V end was cut by 2 bases, the J end by 6 bases, with 6 bases between. The CDR3 loop spans 12 amino acids. Germline V lookup: CDR1 MDHEN, CDR2 SYDVKM.

The chain carries TRBV5-6 and TRBJ2-2, with 7 nucleotides matching TRBD2. J was trimmed by 1 base and V by 2 bases; bases with no gene match: 8. Per germline, CDR1 SGHDT and CDR2 YYEEEE. CDR3 length: 17 residues. The CDR3 is CASSFGTTSRNTGELFF. The CDR3 nucleotides read TGTGCCAGCAGCTTTGGGACGACTAGCCGGAACACCGGGGAGCTGTTTTTT. The full variable domain, in which reference TRBV5-6 and TRBJ2-2 provide the parts outside the CDR3, is DAGVTQSPTHLIKTRGQQVTLRCSPKSGHDTVSWYQQALGQGPQFIFQYYEEEERQRGNFPDRFSGHQFPNYSSELNVNALLLGDSALYLCASSFGTTSRNTGELFFGEGSRLTVL.

This chain uses TRBV11-2 with TRBJ1-6; D is unclear. V dropped 1 base and J dropped 14 bases, with 9 bases sitting between them. The germline gives CDR1 SGHAT, CDR2 FQNNGV. The CDR3 is made up of 12 amino acids. The CDR3 sequence is CASSLARKSLHF. CDR3 bases: TGTGCCAGCAGCTTAGCCCGCAAATCCCTCCACTTT.

The chain carries TRBV5-1 and TRBJ1-3, with D perhaps TRBD1 (5 bases). V lost 4 bases, J lost 3 bases, and 8 bases lay in between. Germline V gene sequence: CDR1 SGHRS, CDR2 YFSETQ. This CDR3 comprises 13 residues. This CDR3 reads CASSVGLGNTIYF. The CDR3, as DNA: TGCGCCAGCAGCGTGGGGCTTGGAAACACCATATATTTT.

The chain uses TRBV19 and TRBJ1-2; no clear D. Germline loops: CDR1 LNHDA, CDR2 SQIVND (reference sequence). The V end was cut by 0 bases, the J end by 7 bases, with 6 bases between. The length of the CDR3 is 12 residues. The CDR3 DNA reads as TGTGCCAGTAGTATAGAGCGGGGTGGCTACACCTTC. Translation: CASSIERGGYTF.

V and J are TRBV5-1 and TRBJ2-3; the match to TRBD2 covers 11 bases. Germline V gives CDR1 SGHRS, CDR2 YFSETQ. The CDR3 contains 16 residues. V lost 4 bases and J lost 2; bases outside the gene matches: 6. The CDR3 loop is CASSPGLAANTDTQYF. The CDR3 DNA reads as TGCGCCAGCAGCCCGGGACTAGCGGCTAACACAGATACGCAGTATTTT.

V and J are TRBV20-1 and TRBJ2-7, with unresolved D. This CDR3 is 11 amino acids long. Germline CDR1 is DFQATT and CDR2 is SNEGSKA (reference sequence). V was trimmed by 7 bases and J by 5 bases, leaving 12 bases between them. The CDR3 sequence: CSVQAEDEQYF. The CDR3 region has the DNA TGCAGTGTCCAAGCCGAAGACGAGCAGTACTTC.

The chain couples TRBV10-1 to TRBJ1-3, with a possible D match to TRBD1 (5 bases). The CDR3 totals 13 residues. Germline CDR1 WNHNN, CDR2 SYGVQD (reference sequence). V was clipped by 8 bases and J by 2 bases, with 10 bases between them. The CDR3 coding sequence is TGCGCCAGCGGGTCGACAGCTGGAAACACCATATATTTT. Protein: CASGSTAGNTIYF.

The chain employs TRBV5-6 and TRBJ1-1, with a tentative D call TRBD1 (6 bases). CDR1 and CDR2 from the germline V gene are SGHDT and YYEEEE. The CDR3 is 16 amino acids. V was cut by 2 bases and J by 0 bases, with 14 bases left in between. The DNA of the CDR3 is TGTGCCAGCAGCTTCAGCGGCAGGGGTTTGAACACTGAAGCTTTCTTT. Residues: CASSFSGRGLNTEAFF.

The CDR3 DNA sequence: TGTGCCAGCAGCCCCCCTAGCGGGAGGGCCGATAGAGAGACCCAGTACTTC. Protein: CASSPPSGRADRETQYF. The chain joins TRBV7-2 to TRBJ2-5; 12 nucleotides agree with TRBD2. This CDR3 comprises 17 residues. Germline V gives CDR1 SGHTA, CDR2 FQGNSA. With V trimmed by 5 bases and J by 4 bases, 11 bases remained unmatched. Looking up the rest from reference TRBV7-2 and TRBJ2-5 gives the full variable domain: GAGVSQSPSNKVTEKGKDVELRCDPISGHTALYWYRQSLGQGLEFLIYFQGNSAPDKSGLPSDRFSAERTGGSVSTLTIQRTQQEDSAVYLCASSPPSGRADRETQYFGPGTRLLVL.

The chain carries TRBV27 and TRBJ2-1; the D is unclear. The CDR3 consists of 15 residues. With 3 bases removed from V and 2 bases from J, the gap between germline ends came to 11 bases. The germline gives CDR1 MNHEY, CDR2 SMNVEV (reference sequence). The CDR3 protein is CASSFPGRAYNEQFF. In nucleotides, the CDR3 is TGTGCCAGCAGTTTTCCGGGTCGCGCCTACAATGAGCAGTTCTTC.

The chain is built from TRBV27 and TRBJ2-5; TRBD1 aligns across 9 bases. The CDR3 loop spans 16 amino acids. The V gene end was trimmed by 5 bases and the J gene end by 2 bases; junction bases not matched to a gene: 9. Per the germline V gene, CDR1 is MNHEY and CDR2 is SMNVEV (reference sequence). Written as DNA, the CDR3 is TGTGCCAGCAGTCCTTATATCGACAGGGGGCAAGAGACCCAGTACTTC. Its protein is CASSPYIDRGQETQYF.

The V gene is TRBV18, the J gene TRBJ2-3; no clear D. V was clipped by 3 bases and J by 2 bases, with 9 bases between them. Germline V CDR1 and CDR2: KGHSH, LQKENI. The CDR3 loop spans 14 amino acids. The CDR3 DNA follows: TGTGCCAGCTCACCCTTAGGGAACACAGATACGCAGTATTTT. Translated: CASSPLGNTDTQYF.

J is TRBJ2-7 and V is TRBV27; D remains unclear. From germline, CDR1 is MNHEY and CDR2 SMNVEV (reference sequence). CDR3 length equals 13 residues. Trimming shortened V by 3 bases and J by 6 bases, and 12 bases separated the two germline ends. The CDR3 spells CASSLGPGGEQYF. CDR3 coding DNA: TGTGCCAGCAGTTTGGGCCCAGGTGGCGAGCAGTACTTC.

The genes are TRBV11-2 and TRBJ2-2; no firm D call. With 1 base removed from V and 8 bases from J, the gap between germline ends came to 8 bases. Germline V CDR1 and CDR2: SGHAT, FQNNGV. The CDR3 consists of 13 residues. The CDR3 region has the DNA TGTGCCAGCAGCTTAGGCCCCCCGGGGGAGCTGTTTTTT. Residues: CASSLGPPGELFF.

This clone was seen a handful of times. The V and J genes are TRBV6-1 and TRBJ1-5, with a weak D call TRBD1 (5 bases). Germline V gives CDR1 MNHNS, CDR2 SASEGT. V was cut by 8 bases and J by 0 bases, with 11 bases left in between. CDR3 size: 14 residues. CDR3 in DNA: TGTGCCAGCCGACAGAACTATAGCAATCAGCCCCAGCATTTT. It encodes CASRQNYSNQPQHF.

V and J are TRBV25-1 and TRBJ2-6; the D gene is possibly TRBD1 (6 bases). There are 17 residues in the CDR3. V was trimmed by 3 bases and J by 3 bases, leaving 15 bases between them. Per germline, CDR1 MGHDK and CDR2 SYGVNS. The CDR3 reads CASSDRGVPHGANVLTF. In DNA form, the CDR3 reads TGTGCCAGCAGTGACAGGGGCGTTCCCCATGGGGCCAACGTCCTGACTTTC.

To note about this clone: Other DNA sequences from this sample encode an identical CDR3 as well. V gene TRBV30 combines with J gene TRBJ2-2; D unresolved. This CDR3 comprises 13 residues. Deletions cut 0 bases from V and 4 bases from J, with 6 bases between. Germline assignment: CDR1 GTSNPN and CDR2 SVGIG (reference sequence). The CDR3 loop reads CAWSVRSTGELFF. In DNA form, the CDR3 reads TGTGCCTGGAGTGTACGTAGCACCGGGGAGCTGTTTTTT. The full variable domain, completed using reference TRBV30 and TRBJ2-2, is SQTIHQWPATLVQPVGSPLSLECTVEGTSNPNLYWYRQAAGRGLQLLFYSVGIGQISSEVPQNLSASRPQDRQFILSSKKLLLSDSGFYLCAWSVRSTGELFFGEGSRLTVL.

The rearrangement links TRBV18 to TRBJ2-3; a weak D match, TRBD1 (5 bases). Between the trimmed V and J ends, which lost 1 base and 6 bases, there was a span of 11 bases. The germline gives CDR1 KGHSH, CDR2 LQKENI. The CDR3 contains 14 residues. CDR3 in DNA: TGTGCCAGCTCACCACTAGGGGAACGGGATACGCAGTATTTT. It specifies CASSPLGERDTQYF.

The chain combines TRBV7-2 with TRBJ2-5; 7 bases are shared with TRBD1. V was clipped by 6 bases and J by 7 bases; unmatched bases: 11. This CDR3 is 14 amino acids long. Germline V gene data show CDR1 as SGHTA and CDR2 as FQGNSA. The CDR3 nucleotides are TGTGCCAGCAGTCGAGCAGGGGGTGGCGGGACCCAGTACTTC. Encoded protein: CASSRAGGGGTQYF.

This clone was recorded only once. The chain joins TRBV13 to TRBJ1-1; unclear D gene. Germline assignment: CDR1 PRHDT and CDR2 FYEKMQ (reference sequence). The germline V and J ends were trimmed by 1 base and 3 bases, with 6 bases remaining between them. This CDR3 spans 13 amino acids. This CDR3 reads CASSLVRDTEAFF. The CDR3 coding sequence is TGTGCCAGCAGCTTAGTAAGGGACACTGAAGCTTTCTTT.